The sequence of this T cell receptor beta chain was determined in a study of T cells in Graves' hyperthyroidism and ophthalmopathy. The V gene's germline CDR1 is MNHEY and CDR2 SMNVEV (reference sequence). The CDR3 has 15 amino acids. Deletions cut 5 bases from V and 3 bases from J, with 17 bases between. It was considered stable Graves' hyperthyroidism when ophthalmopathy did not progress within 18 months. Diagnosis of hyperthyroidism was new in patients aged 18 to 65, and its duration was under 2 months. In its sample, this clonotype was seen many times. Researchers took RNA transcripts and amplified the TCR beta CDR3 regions from them. RT-PCR in the first round (using the HTBI primer set) targeted the TCR CDR3. TCRdb processed the multiplex PCR reads anew with MiXCR; each CDR3 protein has one entry. The sample has hundreds of thousands of distinct CDR3 sequences, 13% to 15% seen once.

The V and J genes are TRBV27 and TRBJ2-7; D possibly matches TRBD1 or TRBD2 (5 bases each). Sample: blood. This sequence was found in a woman younger than 35 with Graves' hyperthyroidism. In DNA form, the CDR3 reads TGTGCCAGCAGTCTCTCTCCGGGACGGAGCTACGAGCAGTACTTC. It is translated as CASSLSPGRSYEQYF.